The clone carrying this T cell receptor (beta chain) was found many times. What it binds is not known. This sample is drawn from a study of blood T cells in healthy people across ages. Primers used in a second PCR of roughly 7 to 11 cycles were a sample-barcoded 5' primer and a J-beta primer mix. Through a template-switch adaptor with 12 random nucleotides, each cDNA molecule received a tag. Using its own MiXCR run on the 5' RACE reads, TCRdb lists one record per CDR3 protein. The data hold roughly 790,000 distinct CDR3 sequences, with roughly 45% observed a single time. The study's findings and limits: A roughly linear fall in TCR beta diversity per million T cells was seen with increasing age.

The length of the CDR3 is 12 residues. Germline V CDR1 and CDR2: SQVTM, ANQGSEA. J was trimmed by 7 bases and V by 7 bases; bases with no gene match: 7. The chain combines TRBV29-1 with TRBJ2-1; 7 nucleotides match TRBD1. The origin of this receptor is a woman aged 55 to 70 in good health. The sequenced sample was blood. CDR3 protein: CSAGTVGNEQFF. In DNA form, the CDR3 reads TGCAGCGCTGGGACAGTGGGGAATGAGCAGTTCTTC.